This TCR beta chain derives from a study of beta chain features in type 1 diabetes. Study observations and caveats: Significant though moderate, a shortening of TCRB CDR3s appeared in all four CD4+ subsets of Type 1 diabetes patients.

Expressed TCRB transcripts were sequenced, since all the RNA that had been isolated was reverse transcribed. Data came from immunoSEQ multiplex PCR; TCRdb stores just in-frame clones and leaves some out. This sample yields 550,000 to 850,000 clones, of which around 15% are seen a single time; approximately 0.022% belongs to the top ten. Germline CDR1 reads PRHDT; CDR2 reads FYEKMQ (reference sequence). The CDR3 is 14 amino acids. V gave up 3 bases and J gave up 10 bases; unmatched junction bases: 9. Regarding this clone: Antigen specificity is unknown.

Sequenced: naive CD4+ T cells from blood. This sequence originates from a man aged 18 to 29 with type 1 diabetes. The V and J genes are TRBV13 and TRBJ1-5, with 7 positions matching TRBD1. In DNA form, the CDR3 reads TGTGCCAGCAGCTTGGGACAGCTGATAGGACCCCAGCATTTT. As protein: CASSLGQLIGPQHF.